This T cell receptor beta chain came from a study of blood T cells in healthy people across ages. Study-wide results and caveats: Per-million-T-cell TCR beta diversity fell roughly linearly with age.

Comment on this clonotype: What it binds is unknown.

The CDR3 is made up of 15 amino acids. Trimming cost V 0 bases and J 4 bases, with 10 bases left between them. Per the germline V gene, CDR1 is SGHTA and CDR2 is FQGNSA. A second PCR of about 7 to 12 cycles used a sample-barcoded 5' primer and a J-beta primer mix. MiXCR was run by TCRdb on the 5' RACE reads, yielding one entry per CDR3 protein. This repertoire shows over 700,000 distinct CDR3 sequences, approximately 25% found once; its top ten account for just under 9.5%. The same specimen was also included in a second study, on T cells of mothers and their children.

This TCR came from a boy between 10 and 17 years old in good health. Sequencing was done on a sample of blood. This chain connects TRBV7-2 to TRBJ1-3, with no clear D. CDR3 coding DNA: TGTGCCAGCAGCTTAGCTGGGGTAACAGGAAACACCATATATTTT. Translating gives CASSLAGVTGNTIYF. Combining the CDR3 with reference TRBV7-2 and TRBJ1-3 gives the whole variable domain GAGVSQSPSNKVTEKGKDVELRCDPISGHTALYWYRQSLGQGLEFLIYFQGNSAPDKSGLPSDRFSAERTGGSVSTLTIQRTQQEDSAVYLCASSLAGVTGNTIYFGEGSWLTVV.